The 29 T cell receptor beta chains below all came from one sample that was sequenced in a study of T cells in Graves' hyperthyroidism and ophthalmopathy. Amplification of TCR beta CDR3 regions was performed using RNA transcripts as template. The TCR CDR3 first-round RT-PCR relied on the HTBI primer set. Each CDR3 protein gets one entry after TCRdb re-called the multiplex PCR reads with MiXCR. The sample has about 840,000 distinct CDR3 sequences, approximately 40% seen once; the top ten hold over 8%. Sample: blood. Every receptor here comes from a man younger than 35 with Graves' hyperthyroidism.

With regard to this clonotype: A much larger clone is a single base away; this may be a read error. V usage is TRBV2 and J usage is TRBJ1-1; tentative D call: TRBD1 (5 bases). The CDR3 sequence is 15 residues long. Germline V lookup: CDR1 SNHLY, CDR2 FYNNEI. Trimming left V 6 bases short and J 0 bases short, with 14 bases between. The CDR3 nucleotides read TGTGCCAGCAGGCGGGAGGAACAGGTGAACACTGAAGCTTTCTTT. Residues: CASRREEQVNTEAFF.

This clonotype has only a few counts. This chain uses TRBV7-9 with TRBJ1-6; no clear D gene. The germline V gene encodes CDR1 SEHNR and CDR2 FQNEAQ (reference sequence). The ends were cut back, 4 bases at V and 0 bases at J, with 19 bases in the middle. CDR3 length: 19 residues. Written as DNA, the CDR3 is TGTGCCAGCAGCTACACCCGGTCCGCGCCGGGCTCCTATAATTCACCCCTCCACTTT. Protein sequence: CASSYTRSAPGSYNSPLHF.

The chain has TRBV29-1 and TRBJ2-7, with 7 bases fitting TRBD2. The V gene end was trimmed by 4 bases and the J gene end by 5 bases; junction bases not matched to a gene: 17. Per the germline V gene, CDR1 is SQVTM and CDR2 is ANQGSEA. This CDR3 is 16 amino acids long. CDR3 protein: CSVVAGVGRRVHEQYF. The DNA for the CDR3 is TGCAGCGTTGTGGCGGGAGTAGGGAGGAGGGTCCACGAGCAGTACTTC.

The V and J genes are TRBV29-1 and TRBJ2-3; no clear D. V lost 4 bases to trimming and J lost 5 bases, with 13 bases between them. Germline loops: CDR1 SQVTM, CDR2 ANQGSEA. This CDR3 spans 13 amino acids. Here the CDR3 DNA reads TGCAGCGTTGGCCAGGCCCAAAGAGATACGCAGTATTTT. This translates into CSVGQAQRDTQYF.

The chain recombines TRBV2 with TRBJ1-6; 7 bases align to TRBD1. The CDR3 extends over 14 amino acids. Germline CDR1 is SNHLY and CDR2 is FYNNEI. Trimming removed 7 bases from V and 5 bases from J; junction bases left unmatched: 5. The chain's CDR3 is CASIGDSDNSPLHF. DNA for the CDR3: TGTGCCAGCATAGGGGACAGCGATAATTCACCCCTCCACTTT. Using reference TRBV2 and TRBJ1-6 for the parts outside the CDR3, the full variable domain is EPEVTQTPSHQVTQMGQEVILRCVPISNHLYFYWYRQILGQKVEFLVSFYNNEISEKSEIFDDQFSVERPDGSNFTLKIRSTKLEDSAMYFCASIGDSDNSPLHFGNGTRLTVT.

The CDR3: CASSSSGTDSGANVLTF. The CDR3 DNA sequence: TGTGCCAGCAGCTCGTCAGGGACTGACTCTGGGGCCAACGTCCTGACTTTC. This chain links TRBV19 with TRBJ2-6; tentatively, D is TRBD2 (6 bases). The length of the CDR3 is 17 residues. With 9 bases removed from V and 0 bases from J, the gap between germline ends came to 18 bases. Germline V gene lookup returns CDR1 LNHDA and CDR2 SQIVND (reference sequence).

This rearrangement joins TRBV6-6 to TRBJ1-2; TRBD1 might be the D (5 bases). The CDR3 totals 13 residues. The V gene lost 2 bases and the J gene lost 6 bases, with 10 bases spanning the gap. Looked up from germline, CDR1 is MNHNY and CDR2 is SVGAGI (reference sequence). As DNA, the CDR3 is TGTGCCAGCAGTTACAAGGGAGGGGATGGCTACACCTTC. Its protein product is CASSYKGGDGYTF.

CDR3 nucleotide sequence: TGTGCCATCAGTGGCCGGGACAGGACTTTCACTGAAGCTTTCTTT. Translating gives CAISGRDRTFTEAFF. The chain joins TRBV10-3 to TRBJ1-1, with 8 bases fitting TRBD1. Germline CDR1 and CDR2: ENHRY and SYGVKD. The ends lost 4 bases at V and 4 bases at J; junction bases unmatched: 8. The CDR3 is 15 amino acids.

The chain has TRBV20-1 and TRBJ1-5; no reliable D call. CDR1 DFQATT and CDR2 SNEGSKA come from the germline V gene (reference sequence). Trimming took 0 bases from V and 13 from J, leaving 10 bases between them. The CDR3 has 11 amino acids. The CDR3, as DNA: TGCAGTGCTAGAGAATCACACCGGCAGCATTTT. Translated: CSARESHRQHF.

This chain uses TRBV6-5 with TRBJ2-5, with D perhaps matching TRBD1 or TRBD2 (6 bases each). Germline CDR1 MNHEY, CDR2 SVGAGI. Trimming took off 7 bases at V and 5 bases at J, with 14 bases between the two ends. CDR3 length: 13 residues. CDR3 in amino acids: CASKVGGAETQYF. The CDR3 DNA is TGTGCCAGCAAGGTGGGGGGCGCGGAGACCCAGTACTTC.

To note about this clonotype: Its ends do not fully match the called genes, so a read error is possible. This sequence joins TRBV19 and TRBJ2-7, with D possibly being TRBD1 (6 bases). Germline values: CDR1 LNHDA, CDR2 SQIVND (reference sequence). The length of the CDR3 is 17 residues. CDR3 amino acids: CASSHRDIAVGRPEQYF. CDR3 nucleotide sequence: TGCGCCAGTAGCCATCGGGACATCGCGGTAGGGCGTCCCGAGCAGTACTTC.

The chain carries TRBV9 and TRBJ1-2; possibly TRBD1 for D (5 bases). V lost 0 bases, J lost 5 bases, and 11 bases lay in between. Germline-derived CDR1 and CDR2 are SGDLS and YYNGEE. The CDR3 length is 14 residues. CDR3 amino acids: CASSVGGARYGYTF. The CDR3 DNA reads TGTGCCAGCAGCGTAGGAGGGGCCCGGTATGGCTACACCTTC.

This clonotype was picked up many times. This chain uses TRBV2 with TRBJ1-1; 11 bases fit TRBD1. The trim removed 8 bases at V and 5 bases at J, leaving 4 bases unmatched. Germline V gives CDR1 SNHLY, CDR2 FYNNEI. CDR3 length: 13 residues. The CDR3 DNA reads as TGTGCCAGCCCGGGACAGGGGGTAACTGAAGCTTTCTTT. It encodes CASPGQGVTEAFF.

The J gene is TRBJ2-7, the V gene TRBV7-2, with 7 bases aligning to TRBD1. The germline V gene has CDR1 SGHTA and CDR2 FQGNSA. The length of the CDR3 is 14 residues. With 5 bases clipped from V and 5 bases from J, the junction kept 9 bases outside the gene matches. The CDR3 DNA reads as TGTGCCAGCAGCCAGACAGGGACAACCAACGAGCAGTACTTC. It translates to CASSQTGTTNEQYF.

This clonotype occurred a few times. One end of the junction does not line up with germline, which may come from a read error. The chain recombines TRBV10-3 with TRBJ1-1, with a possible D match to TRBD1 (5 bases). There are 16 residues in the CDR3. Germline V gives CDR1 ENHRY, CDR2 SYGVKD. This CDR3 reads CASSEGSTAGFAEAFF. The DNA of the CDR3 is TGTGCCAGCAGTGAAGGATCGACAGCAGGGTTCGCTGAAGCTTTCTTT.

The chain joins TRBV9 to TRBJ2-2; the D is unclear. Trimming left V 0 bases short and J 7 bases short, with 4 bases between. The CDR3 contains 12 residues. The germline gives CDR1 SGDLS, CDR2 YYNGEE. The CDR3 nucleotides are TGTGCCAGCAGCGTAGCTTTCGGGGAGCTGTTTTTT. It encodes CASSVAFGELFF.

V and J are TRBV25-1 and TRBJ1-6; 9 positions agree with TRBD1. CDR1 is MGHDK and CDR2 is SYGVNS in the germline V gene. Unmatched junction bases numbered 12, after V lost 8 bases and J lost 10 bases. The CDR3 consists of 15 residues. The CDR3 DNA is TGTGCCAGCTCACCACGTCGGGACAGGGACTCACCCCTCCACTTT. This translates into CASSPRRDRDSPLHF.

V is TRBV2 and J is TRBJ1-2, with D hard to call. CDR1 SNHLY and CDR2 FYNNEI come from the germline V gene. This CDR3 has 10 residues. Trimming cost V 7 bases and J 8 bases, with 8 bases left between them. Here the CDR3 reads CASNGEGYTF. The CDR3 DNA is TGTGCCAGCAATGGGGAGGGCTACACCTTC.

This clonotype was counted between two and nine times. The CDR3 here is CASSPGGDATFF. The CDR3 bases are TGTGCCAGCAGCCCGGGGGGGGACGCGACTTTCTTT. The chain joins TRBV14 to TRBJ1-1; a weak D match, TRBD1 (5 bases). V gave up 4 bases and J gave up 12 bases, with 15 bases separating them. This CDR3 has 12 amino acids. Germline V gene sequence: CDR1 SGHDN, CDR2 FVKESK.

There are many counts of this clonotype. The chain has TRBV7-8 and TRBJ1-5; D is perhaps TRBD1 (6 bases). This CDR3 region has 18 residues. The V end lost 4 bases, the J end lost 0 bases, and 19 bases lay between the germline ends. Germline-derived CDR1 and CDR2 are SGHVS and FQNEAQ. The CDR3: CASSSNRDRGLSNQPQHF. The CDR3 DNA is TGTGCCAGCAGCTCAAACAGGGATCGTGGGCTTAGCAATCAGCCCCAGCATTTT. The full variable domain, rest sourced from reference TRBV7-8 and TRBJ1-5, is GAGVSQSPRYKVAKRGQDVALRCDPISGHVSLFWYQQALGQGPEFLTYFQNEAQLDKSGLPSDRFFAERPEGSVSTLKIQRTQQEDSAVYLCASSSNRDRGLSNQPQHFGDGTRLSIL.

This clonotype showed up many times. This chain connects TRBV29-1 to TRBJ1-2, with TRBD1 identical over 8 bases. The CDR3 length is 13 residues. Unmatched junction bases numbered 12, after V lost 7 bases and J lost 8 bases. Germline lookup yields CDR1 SQVTM and CDR2 ANQGSEA. This CDR3 reads CSAKDRQGAGYTF. The CDR3 bases are TGCAGCGCCAAGGATAGGCAGGGGGCCGGCTACACCTTC.

About this clonotype itself: A much bigger clone sits one base away, suggesting this may be a read error. The CDR3: CASRTWGKNTEAFF. The CDR3 bases are TGTGCCAGCAGAACCTGGGGGAAGAACACTGAAGCTTTCTTT. The genes are TRBV7-3 and TRBJ1-1, with D possibly being TRBD1 (5 bases). Germline V lookup: CDR1 SGHTA, CDR2 FQGTGA. The V end lost 6 bases, the J end lost 1 base, and 12 bases lay between the germline ends. This CDR3 is 14 amino acids long.

The CDR3 region is CSAGYQETQYF. DNA for the CDR3: TGCAGTGCTGGCTACCAAGAGACCCAGTACTTC. The chain recombines TRBV20-1 with TRBJ2-5; unclear D gene. V was trimmed by 5 bases and J by 0 bases, leaving 4 bases between them. This CDR3 is 11 amino acids long. CDR1 DFQATT and CDR2 SNEGSKA come from the germline V gene (reference sequence).

V is TRBV12-3 or TRBV12-4 and J is TRBJ1-1, with TRBD1 identical over 8 bases. This CDR3 comprises 15 residues. J was trimmed by 6 bases and V by 4 bases; bases with no gene match: 10. The CDR3 sequence: CASSSPTGGRAEAFF. The CDR3 DNA is TGTGCCAGCAGTTCGCCCACAGGGGGGAGGGCTGAAGCTTTCTTT.

In its sample, this clonotype was seen many times. CDR3 in amino acids: CASSVDGDGYTF. CDR3 DNA sequence: TGTGCCAGCAGCGTAGACGGTGATGGCTACACCTTC. The chain combines TRBV9 with TRBJ1-2; D remains unclear. CDR1 is SGDLS, CDR2 YYNGEE, per germline. V shed 0 bases and J shed 6 bases, with 6 bases lying between them. CDR3 length: 12 residues.

The CDR3 spells CASGISGGKDYEQYF. The CDR3 nucleotides are TGCGCCAGCGGAATATCAGGAGGGAAGGACTACGAGCAGTACTTC. The genes are TRBV5-1 and TRBJ2-7; D possibly corresponds to TRBD2 (6 bases). CDR3 length: 15 residues. V lost 7 bases to trimming and J lost 3 bases, with 20 bases between them. Germline V gene lookup returns CDR1 SGHRS and CDR2 YFSETQ.

This clonotype was seen a few times. This chain links TRBV11-2 with TRBJ2-7; D perhaps matches TRBD2 (6 bases). The CDR3 runs 14 residues. Germline V CDR1 and CDR2: SGHAT, FQNNGV. V dropped 0 bases and J dropped 7 bases, with 13 bases sitting between them. The CDR3 region is CASSLEPTGGEQYF. CDR3 sequence (DNA): TGTGCCAGCAGCTTAGAACCGACCGGGGGAGAGCAGTACTTC.

The chain has TRBV6-2 or TRBV6-3 and TRBJ2-5; 9 bases are a match to TRBD2. The ends lost 8 bases at V and 3 bases at J; junction bases unmatched: 4. This CDR3 contains 13 residues. Germline V gene lookup returns CDR1 MNHEY and CDR2 SVGEGT. CDR3 sequence reads: CASLRGGKETQYF. DNA for the CDR3: TGTGCCAGCTTGCGGGGGGGCAAAGAGACCCAGTACTTC.

The chain carries TRBV7-2 and TRBJ2-5; no clear D gene. Per the germline V gene, CDR1 is SGHTA and CDR2 is FQGNSA. Trimming removed 3 bases from V and 6 bases from J, with 11 bases in between. The length of the CDR3 is 13 residues. Written as DNA, the CDR3 is TGTGCCAGCAGCTTGGCACCGGGCCAGACCCAGTACTTC. Protein product: CASSLAPGQTQYF. Drawing the rest from reference TRBV7-2 and TRBJ2-5, the complete variable domain is GAGVSQSPSNKVTEKGKDVELRCDPISGHTALYWYRQSLGQGLEFLIYFQGNSAPDKSGLPSDRFSAERTGGSVSTLTIQRTQQEDSAVYLCASSLAPGQTQYFGPGTRLLVL.